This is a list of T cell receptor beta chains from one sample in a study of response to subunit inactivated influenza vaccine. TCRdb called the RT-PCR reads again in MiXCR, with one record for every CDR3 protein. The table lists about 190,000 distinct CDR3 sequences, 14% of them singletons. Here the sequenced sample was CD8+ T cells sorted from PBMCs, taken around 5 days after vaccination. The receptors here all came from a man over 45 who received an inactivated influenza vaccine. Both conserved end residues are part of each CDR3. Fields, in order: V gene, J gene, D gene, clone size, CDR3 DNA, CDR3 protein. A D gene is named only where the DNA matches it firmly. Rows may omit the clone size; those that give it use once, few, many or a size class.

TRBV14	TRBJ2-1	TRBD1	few	TGTGCCAGCAGCCACCGGGACAGTGGCGATGAGCAGTTCTTC	CASSHRDSGDEQFF
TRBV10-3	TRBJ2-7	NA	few	TGTGCCATCAGGGACAAGGATTGGGAGCAGTACTTC	CAIRDKDWEQYF
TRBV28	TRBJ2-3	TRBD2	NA	TGTGCCAGCAGTTTCAGCGGGAGCCAATACACAGATACGCAGTATTTT	CASSFSGSQYTDTQYF
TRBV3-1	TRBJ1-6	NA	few	TGTGCCAGCAGCCAAGATCGAGCCCCGTCCTCCTATAATTCACCCCTCCACTTT	CASSQDRAPSSYNSPLHF
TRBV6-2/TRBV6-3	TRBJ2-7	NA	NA	TGTGCCAGCAGTCCGAACGGGTACGAGCAGTACTTC	CASSPNGYEQYF
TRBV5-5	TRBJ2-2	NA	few	TGTGCCAGCAGCTGGGCCCAGGCCGGGGAGCTGTTTTTT	CASSWAQAGELFF
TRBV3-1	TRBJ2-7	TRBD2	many	TGTGCCAGCAGCTTAGCGGGATCCCCTCTCGAGCAGTACTTC	CASSLAGSPLEQYF
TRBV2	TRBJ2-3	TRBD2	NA	TGTGCCAGCAGTTCGGGACTAGCGGGAGGAGATACGCAGTATTTT	CASSSGLAGGDTQYF
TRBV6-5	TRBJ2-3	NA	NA	TGTGCCAGCAGTTACGACACAACCTACACAGATACGCAGTATTTT	CASSYDTTYTDTQYF
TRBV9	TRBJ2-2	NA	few	TGTGCCAGCAGCGGATTACGTGGCCAGAACACCGGGGAGCTGTTTTTT	CASSGLRGQNTGELFF
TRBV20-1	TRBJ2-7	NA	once	TGCAGTGCCAGGCAGATCGAGTACTACGAGCAGTACTTC	CSARQIEYYEQYF
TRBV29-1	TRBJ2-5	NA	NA	TGCAGCGTTGAAGAAAGTTGGGGGGGGGCCTGGGGAGAGACCCAGTACTTC	CSVEESWGGAWGETQYF
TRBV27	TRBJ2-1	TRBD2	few	TGTGCCAGCAGCCCAAGCCCGGCGGGAGCTGGAGTTGTACCCTACAATGAGCAGTTCTTC	CASSPSPAGAGVVPYNEQFF
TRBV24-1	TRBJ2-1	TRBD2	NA	TGTGCCACCAGCTCTAGCGGGGTGGCCTACAATGAGCAGTTCTTC	CATSSSGVAYNEQFF
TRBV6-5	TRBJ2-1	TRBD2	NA	TGTGCCAGCAGTTACCCTAGCGGGGGGTGGAATGAGCAGTTCTTC	CASSYPSGGWNEQFF
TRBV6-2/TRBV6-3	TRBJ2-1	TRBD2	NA	TGTGCCAGCACCCTTAGCGGGAATGAGCAGTTCTTC	CASTLSGNEQFF
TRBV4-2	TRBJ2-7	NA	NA	TGTGCCAGCAGCCCCGGGCCCCTCTACGAGCAGTACTTC	CASSPGPLYEQYF
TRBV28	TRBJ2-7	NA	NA	TGTGCCAGCACGATCCTGGACGCAGGGGCCACCTCCTACGAGCAGTACTTC	CASTILDAGATSYEQYF
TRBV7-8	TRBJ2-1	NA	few	TGTGCCAGCAGCCCCCTCGCGGGAAGGAATGAGCAGTTCTTC	CASSPLAGRNEQFF
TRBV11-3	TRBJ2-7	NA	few	TGTGCCAGCAGCTTAGAAGTCCATTGGGGGCCCCACGAGCAGTACTTC	CASSLEVHWGPHEQYF
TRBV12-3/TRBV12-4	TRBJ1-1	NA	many	TGTGCCAGCAGTTTATTAGGGCTGAACACTGAAGCTTTCTTT	CASSLLGLNTEAFF
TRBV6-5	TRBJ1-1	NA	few	TGTGCCAGCAGTTACCGCGGTCCGAACACTGAAGCTTTCTTT	CASSYRGPNTEAFF
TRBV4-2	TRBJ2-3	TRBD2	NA	TGTGCCAGCAGCCCGACTAGCGGGGGGTTCCGCGGCACAGATACGCAGTATTTT	CASSPTSGGFRGTDTQYF
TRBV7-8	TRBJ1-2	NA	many	TGTGCCAGCAGCTTAGTAGACAGCTACTATGGCTACACCTTC	CASSLVDSYYGYTF
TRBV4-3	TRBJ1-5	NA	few	TGCGCCAGCAGCCCAGAAACAGGGAATAGCAATCAGCCCCAGCATTTT	CASSPETGNSNQPQHF
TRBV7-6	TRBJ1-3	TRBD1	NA	TGTGCCAGCAGCTTAGAGGACAGGGCTGGAAACACCATATATTTT	CASSLEDRAGNTIYF
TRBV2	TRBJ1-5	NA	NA	TGTGCCAGCAGCAAACATGGAAGCAATCAGCCCCAGCATTTT	CASSKHGSNQPQHF
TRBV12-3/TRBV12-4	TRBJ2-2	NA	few	TGTGCCAGCAGTCCTAGCTGGCTAGCCCTAAACACCGGGGAGCTGTTTTTT	CASSPSWLALNTGELFF
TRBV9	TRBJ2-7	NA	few	TGTGCCAGCAGCGTAGCTACCGGGGCCGAGCAGTACTTC	CASSVATGAEQYF
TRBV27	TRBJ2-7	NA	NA	TGTGCCAGCAGTTTGTTCCGGGGGTTCTACGAGCAGTACTTC	CASSLFRGFYEQYF
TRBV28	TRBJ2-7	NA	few	TGTGCCAGCAGTTTCATGGGTGACGAGCAGTACTTC	CASSFMGDEQYF
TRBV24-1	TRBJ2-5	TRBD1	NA	TGTGCCACCAGTGCCACAGGGGCGGCAGAGACCCAGTACTTC	CATSATGAAETQYF
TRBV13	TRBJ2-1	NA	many	TGTGCCAGCAGCTTATCAGGACTCCCCAATGAGCAGTTCTTC	CASSLSGLPNEQFF
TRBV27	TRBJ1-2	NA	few	TGTGCCAGCAGTTTCTCGTCCCAAGGGTTTGGCTACACCTTC	CASSFSSQGFGYTF
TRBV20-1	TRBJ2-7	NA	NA	TGCAGTGCTCCCGACTATTACGAGCAGTACTTC	CSAPDYYEQYF
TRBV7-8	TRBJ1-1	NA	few	TGTGCCAGCAGCTTAGTCCGAAGCAACACTGAAGCTTTCTTT	CASSLVRSNTEAFF
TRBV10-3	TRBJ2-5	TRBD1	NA	TGTGCCATCAGCGGACAGGACAGGCGCCAAGAGACCCAGTACTTC	CAISGQDRRQETQYF
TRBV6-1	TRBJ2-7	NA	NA	TGTGCCAGCAGAAATTCAGGGGTCTCCTACGAGCAGTACTTC	CASRNSGVSYEQYF
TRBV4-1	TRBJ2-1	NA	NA	TGCGCCAGCAGCCAAGATCTCGCAGGGATCAATGAGCAGTTCTTC	CASSQDLAGINEQFF
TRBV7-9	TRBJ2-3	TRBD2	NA	TGTGCCAGCAGCACTAGCGGGGGGGCCTCTAAAGGGCAGTATTTT	CASSTSGGASKGQYF
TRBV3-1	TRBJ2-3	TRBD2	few	TGTGCCAGCAGCCAATTTGCGGGGGGGCTTGAAATAGATACGCAGTATTTT	CASSQFAGGLEIDTQYF
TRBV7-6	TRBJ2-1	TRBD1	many	TGTGCCAGCAGCTTAGCGTCCAGGACAGGATTCTTGGATGAGCAGTTCTTC	CASSLASRTGFLDEQFF
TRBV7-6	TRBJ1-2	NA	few	TGTGCCAGCAGCTTGAACGTAGCCCAAGATAACTATGGCTACACCTTC	CASSLNVAQDNYGYTF
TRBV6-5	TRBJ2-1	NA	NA	TGTGCCAGCAGTTACATGGGGGTCTACAATGAGCAGTTCTTC	CASSYMGVYNEQFF
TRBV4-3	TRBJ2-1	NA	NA	TGCGCCAGCAGCCAAGATTTCCCTTTCTCCTACAATGAGCAGTTCTTC	CASSQDFPFSYNEQFF
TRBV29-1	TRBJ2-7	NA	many	TGCAGCGTTGAGAGGGGCTTTAACGACGAGCAGTACTTC	CSVERGFNDEQYF
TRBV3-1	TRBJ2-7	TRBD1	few	TGTGCCAGCAGCCCCTGGGACAGGGGGCGCGAGCAGTACTTC	CASSPWDRGREQYF
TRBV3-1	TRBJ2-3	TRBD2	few	TGTGCCAGCAGCCCCTCCGGGGGGTTGAGCACAGATACGCAGTATTTT	CASSPSGGLSTDTQYF
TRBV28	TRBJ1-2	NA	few	TGTGCCAGCAGTTTTCAACAGAGCCCCTATGGCTACACCTTC	CASSFQQSPYGYTF